This T cell receptor (beta chain) stems from a study of blood T cell repertoires in COVID-19. On the study more broadly: Samples of COVID-19 (acute and convalescent) were obtained from the United States, Italy and Spain. PBMCs, B-cell-depleted T cells, or T cells provided the cDNA or gDNA that made up the material.

Under the authors' procedure: The assay estimated nucleated cells by amplifying reference gene primers. Assay: immunoSEQ multiplex PCR; the TCRdb copy retains only in-frame clones and omits some. The DNA gave D and trimming, while V, J and clone size come from that table. The sample consists of 250,000 to 300,000 clones, 90% of them appearing once. Germline V CDR1 and CDR2: MDHEN, SYDVKM. This CDR3 is 12 amino acids long. V was trimmed by 6 bases and J by 4 bases, leaving 6 bases between them. What was sequenced was peripheral blood. The chain uses TRBV28 and TRBJ1-4, with unresolved D. The sequence was obtained from an older woman with COVID-19, enrolled during active disease. The CDR3 DNA reads as TGTGCCAGCAGAGAGATTAATGAAAAACTGTTTTTT. Amino acid sequence: CASREINEKLFF. The full variable domain, in which reference TRBV28 and TRBJ1-4 provide the parts outside the CDR3, is DVKVTQSSRYLVKRTGEKVFLECVQDMDHENMFWYRQDPGLGLRLIYFSYDVKMKEKGDIPEGYSVSREKKERFSLILESASTNQTSMYLCASREINEKLFFGSGTQLSVL.